A selection of T cell receptor beta chains follows, all from one sample in a study of CD8 T cells in ankylosing spondylitis. A single record per CDR3 protein comes from TCRdb applying MiXCR to the 5' RACE reads. The sample lists roughly 490,000 distinct CDR3 sequences, about 5.7% seen once, with under 4.5% in the top ten. Source material: blood, either unsorted or a sorted T cell fraction (not recorded which). The receptors stem from a male donor with ankylosing spondylitis. CDR3s include the opening cysteine and the closing phenylalanine or tryptophan. A D gene is named only where the DNA matches it firmly. Clone size is given for some rows only: seen once, a few or many times, or a class if the clone is expanded.

>TRBJ2-5|13|NA|TRBV5-1|many
CASSLEVQETQYF
TGCGCCAGCAGCTTGGAGGTACAAGAGACCCAGTACTTC
>TRBJ2-1|14|TRBD2|TRBV7-2|many
CASNLRLAGGRKFF
TGTGCCAGCAACCTTAGACTAGCGGGAGGGCGGAAGTTCTTC
>TRBJ2-2|14|NA|TRBV9|many
CASSVSQATGELFF
TGTGCCAGCAGCGTTTCCCAAGCCACCGGGGAGCTGTTTTTT
>TRBJ2-3|14|NA|TRBV7-2|many
CASSAGGPAVTQYF
TGTGCCAGCAGCGCAGGGGGGCCAGCGGTTACGCAGTATTTT
>TRBJ2-3|16|TRBD2|TRBV7-2|NA
CASRPTGTSGTDTQYF
TGTGCCAGCAGACCAACCGGGACTAGCGGTACAGATACGCAGTATTTT
>TRBJ2-5|13|NA|TRBV3-1|few
CASSQVVWETQYF
TGTGCCAGCAGCCAAGTAGTGTGGGAGACCCAGTACTTC
>TRBJ2-7|14|TRBD2|TRBV5-1|many
CASSTLAGRREQYF
TGCGCCAGCAGCACCCTAGCGGGACGAAGGGAGCAGTACTTC
>TRBJ2-3|18|NA|TRBV4-1|few
CASSQDDRPVTGTDTQYF
TGCGCCAGCAGCCAAGACGACCGCCCTGTGACAGGCACAGATACGCAGTATTTT
>TRBJ2-1|14|NA|TRBV7-2|many
CASSFRAQSDEQFF
TGTGCCAGCAGCTTCCGGGCCCAAAGTGATGAGCAGTTCTTC
>TRBJ2-1|16|TRBD1|TRBV4-3|many
CASSQDPRGLGNEQFF
TGCGCCAGCAGCCAAGATCCAAGGGGGCTAGGCAATGAGCAGTTCTTC
>TRBJ2-1|15|NA|TRBV5-5|few
CASSLEQDPYNEQFF
TGTGCCAGCAGCTTGGAACAGGACCCCTACAATGAGCAGTTCTTC
>TRBJ2-7|16|TRBD1|TRBV9|NA
CASSTTGGAAWHEQYF
TGTGCCAGCAGCACCACAGGGGGCGCCGCTTGGCACGAGCAGTACTTC
>TRBJ1-6|17|NA|TRBV28|many
CASRSGRVPTYNSPLHF
TGTGCCAGCAGATCCGGACGGGTTCCCACGTATAATTCACCCCTCCACTTT
>TRBJ2-7|16|NA|TRBV9|many
CASSVGPGVSPYEQYF
TGTGCCAGCAGCGTAGGTCCAGGGGTATCCCCCTACGAGCAGTACTTC
>TRBJ2-4|15|NA|TRBV13|NA
CASSTRGPGKNIQYF
TGTGCCAGCAGCACCCGCGGCCCGGGGAAAAACATTCAGTACTTC
>TRBJ2-3|18|TRBD1|TRBV4-3|many
CASSPTRQGAMKGDTQYF
TGCGCCAGCAGCCCGACCCGACAGGGGGCAATGAAAGGGGATACGCAGTATTTT
>TRBJ2-1|15|NA|TRBV5-1|many
CASSLVLAGYNEQFF
TGCGCCAGCAGCTTGGTACTAGCCGGTTACAATGAGCAGTTCTTC
>TRBJ2-5|14|TRBD1|TRBV12-3/TRBV12-4|many
CASSSTGVEETQYF
TGTGCCAGCAGTTCGACAGGGGTCGAAGAGACCCAGTACTTC
>TRBJ2-7|17|TRBD1|TRBV20-1|NA
CSARRTPGQGSPYEQYF
TGCAGTGCTAGAAGGACGCCGGGACAGGGGTCTCCCTACGAGCAGTACTTC
>TRBJ2-7|16|NA|TRBV7-8|NA
CASSSKDGSLVYEQYF
TGTGCCAGCAGCTCGAAAGACGGAAGTCTCGTCTACGAGCAGTACTTC
>TRBJ2-2|14|TRBD2|TRBV29-1|many
CSVARGLNAGELFF
TGCAGCGTCGCTAGGGGACTAAACGCCGGGGAGCTGTTTTTT
>TRBJ2-1|16|TRBD2|TRBV12-3/TRBV12-4|many
CASSWGGLAGDREQFF
TGTGCCAGCAGTTGGGGGGGACTAGCGGGAGATCGGGAGCAGTTCTTC
>TRBJ2-1|14|TRBD2|TRBV29-1|few
CSAVSGRTYNEQFF
TGCAGCGCTGTTAGCGGGAGAACCTACAATGAGCAGTTCTTC
>TRBJ2-7|16|TRBD1|TRBV4-1|few
CASSQAPGQGLYEQYF
TGCGCCAGCAGCCAAGCCCCGGGACAGGGGTTATACGAGCAGTACTTC
>TRBJ2-3|15|NA|TRBV11-2|many
CASSPWAGVLDTQYF
TGTGCCAGCAGCCCCTGGGCAGGGGTGTTAGATACGCAGTATTTT
>TRBJ2-1|16|TRBD2|TRBV27|many
CASSMMWLAGDSEQFF
TGTGCCAGCAGTATGATGTGGCTAGCGGGAGATAGTGAGCAGTTCTTC
>TRBJ2-1|13|NA|TRBV7-2|NA
CACTNLAGNEQFF
TGTGCCTGTACTAATCTAGCAGGCAATGAGCAGTTCTTC
>TRBJ2-3|15|NA|TRBV4-2|many
CASSQAVLYTDTQYF
TGTGCCAGCAGCCAGGCGGTCCTCTACACAGATACGCAGTATTTT
>TRBJ2-4|17|NA|TRBV4-1|NA
CASSHLASAKEGNIQYF
TGCGCCAGCAGCCACCTCGCTAGCGCCAAGGAGGGAAACATTCAGTACTTC
>TRBJ1-1|13|NA|TRBV6-6|many
CASSFGMNTEAFF
TGTGCCAGCAGTTTCGGGATGAACACTGAAGCTTTCTTT
>TRBJ1-1|16|TRBD1|TRBV10-3|many
CAISDGTGIPWTEAFF
TGTGCCATCAGTGATGGGACAGGGATTCCGTGGACTGAAGCTTTCTTT
>TRBJ2-1|13|NA|TRBV7-2|many
CASSLAGRDEQFF
TGTGCCAGCAGCTTAGCGGGCAGGGACGAGCAGTTCTTC
>TRBJ2-5|14|TRBD2|TRBV19|few
CASSMTSRKETQYF
TGTGCCAGTAGTATGACTAGCAGGAAAGAGACCCAGTACTTC
>TRBJ2-7|15|NA|TRBV9|many
CASSVAGLGSYEQYF
TGTGCCAGCAGCGTAGCGGGACTGGGCTCCTACGAGCAGTACTTC
>TRBJ2-7|16|TRBD2|TRBV18|NA
CASSPPSAGEFYEQYF
TGTGCCAGCTCACCACCGTCCGCGGGGGAATTCTACGAGCAGTACTTC
>TRBJ1-2|14|TRBD1|TRBV6-5|NA
CASSYGTGEGGYTF
TGTGCCAGCAGTTACGGGACAGGGGAGGGCGGCTACACCTTC
>TRBJ2-6|16|NA|TRBV18|few
CASSPVMLSGANVLTF
TGTGCCAGCTCACCAGTAATGCTCTCTGGGGCCAACGTCCTGACTTTC
>TRBJ2-7|15|TRBD2|TRBV7-8|NA
CASSVPSGGTYEQYF
TGTGCCAGCAGTGTTCCTAGCGGGGGTACCTACGAGCAGTACTTC
>TRBJ1-2|15|NA|TRBV12-3/TRBV12-4|many
CASSHYRDEADGYTF
TGTGCCAGCAGCCATTACAGGGATGAGGCAGATGGCTACACCTTC
>TRBJ2-5|14|TRBD2|TRBV5-1|NA
CASSLGEGLETQYF
TGCGCCAGCAGCTTGGGGGAGGGTCTAGAGACCCAGTACTTC
>TRBJ2-5|17|NA|TRBV7-6|many
CASSLDGATGSQETQYF
TGTGCCAGCAGCTTAGATGGAGCCACCGGGTCCCAAGAGACCCAGTACTTC
>TRBJ2-7|16|NA|TRBV18|many
CASSPGTPSRAYEQYF
TGTGCCAGCTCACCCGGGACGCCATCCAGAGCCTACGAGCAGTACTTC
>TRBJ2-5|15|TRBD2|TRBV27|NA
CASSLSSGRGETQYF
TGTGCCAGCAGTTTGTCTAGCGGGAGGGGAGAGACCCAGTACTTC
>TRBJ2-1|17|TRBD2|TRBV27|few
CASSPPAGTSGYNEQFF
TGTGCCAGCAGTCCACCCGCCGGGACTAGCGGCTACAATGAGCAGTTCTTC
>TRBJ2-1|13|NA|TRBV4-3|few
CASSQDRDNEQFF
TGCGCCAGCAGCCAAGATAGGGACAATGAGCAGTTCTTC
>TRBJ1-4|18|TRBD1|TRBV5-6|many
CASSLLFGQGPSNEKLFF
TGTGCCAGCAGCCTCCTTTTCGGACAGGGGCCCTCTAATGAAAAACTGTTTTTT
>TRBJ1-1|12|TRBD1|TRBV20-1|many
CSVGTGSRGAFF
TGCAGCGTGGGGACAGGATCCCGGGGGGCTTTCTTT
>TRBJ2-3|16|TRBD2|TRBV20-1|NA
CSASGGGSGSADTQYF
TGCAGTGCTAGCGGGGGGGGAAGCGGGAGCGCAGATACGCAGTATTTT
>TRBJ2-5|15|NA|TRBV5-1|NA
CASSGGGGVQETQYF
TGCGCCAGCAGTGGGGGTGGCGGAGTACAAGAGACCCAGTACTTC
>TRBJ2-7|15|NA|TRBV27|many
CASSLYLGGAYEQYF
TGTGCCAGCAGTTTATATCTGGGGGGCGCGTACGAGCAGTACTTC
>TRBJ2-7|16|NA|TRBV5-1|many
CASSLEGGTDAYEQYF
TGCGCCAGCAGCTTGGAAGGCGGGACTGATGCCTACGAGCAGTACTTC
>TRBJ1-1|12|NA|TRBV12-3/TRBV12-4|few
CASSFLGARAFF
TGTGCCAGCAGTTTTCTAGGGGCGAGAGCTTTCTTT
>TRBJ1-5|16|TRBD1|TRBV28|many
CASSPEGQGINQPQHF
TGTGCCAGCAGTCCCGAGGGACAGGGTATCAATCAGCCCCAGCATTTT
>TRBJ1-2|14|NA|TRBV29-1|many
CSVDSGQQNYGYTF
TGCAGCGTTGATTCAGGGCAACAGAACTATGGCTACACCTTC